The rows below give T cell receptor beta chains drawn from one sample of a study of control samples from healthy donors and cancer patients. TCRdb's table, derived via immunoSEQ multiplex PCR, lists solely in-frame clones and lacks some. This table holds roughly 180,000 clones, approximately 94% found once. Specimen: blood. These receptors originate from a woman under 30 in good health. CDR3s include the opening cysteine and the closing phenylalanine or tryptophan. The D gene is left open where the match is weak. Some rows mark clone size as missing; the rest say once, few, many or name a class of expanded clone.

J	size	V	D	CDR3	DNA
TRBJ2-6	-	TRBV6-1	-	CASSTSGANVLTF	TGTGCCAGCAGTACCTCTGGGGCCAACGTCCTGACTTTC
TRBJ2-6	-	TRBV7-9	TRBD1	CGTSGGSGANVLTF	TGTGGTACCTCAGGGGGCTCTGGGGCCAACGTCCTGACTTTC
TRBJ1-1	-	TRBV5-1	TRBD1	CASSPGTGGTEAFF	TGCGCCAGCAGCCCCGGGACAGGGGGCACTGAAGCTTTCTTT
TRBJ2-7	-	TRBV27	-	CASSSLGPYEQYF	TGTGCCAGCAGTTCCCTGGGACCCTACGAGCAGTACTTC
TRBJ2-7	-	TRBV7-2	TRBD1	CASSTLPGTAYEQYF	TGTGCCAGCAGCACCCTCCCAGGGACAGCTTACGAGCAGTACTTC
TRBJ1-1	-	TRBV7-2	-	CASIFPKIQLGGRTEAFF	TGTGCCAGCATCTTCCCCAAAATCCAGTTAGGGGGGCGAACTGAAGCTTTCTTT
TRBJ2-1	-	TRBV9	TRBD2	CASSVGPGGRKGNEQFF	TGTGCCAGCAGCGTAGGCCCGGGGGGTAGAAAGGGCAATGAGCAGTTCTTC
TRBJ2-2	-	TRBV4-2	TRBD2	CASSQTAGLTNTGELFF	TGTGCCAGCAGCCAGACAGCGGGGTTAACGAACACCGGGGAGCTGTTTTTT
TRBJ1-2	-	TRBV6-6	-	CASRLGGFAYDGYTF	TGTGCCAGCAGATTGGGAGGGTTTGCCTACGATGGCTACACCTTC
TRBJ1-5	many	TRBV19	-	CASSEGGQRQPQHF	TGTGCCAGTAGTGAGGGGGGGCAGCGTCAGCCCCAGCATTTT
TRBJ2-1	-	TRBV5-8	-	CASRTWDHGGGNEQFF	TGTGCCAGCAGAACCTGGGACCACGGAGGTGGCAATGAGCAGTTCTTC
TRBJ2-6	-	TRBV5-1	-	CATRTDFSGANVLTF	TGCGCCACCCGGACGGATTTCTCTGGGGCCAACGTCCTGACTTTC
TRBJ2-1	-	TRBV10-3	-	CAISESRDGEQFF	TGTGCCATCAGTGAGTCAAGGGACGGTGAGCAGTTCTTC
TRBJ2-7	-	TRBV28	-	CASSVQTYEQYF	TGTGCCAGCAGCGTCCAGACCTACGAGCAGTACTTC
TRBJ1-4	-	TRBV5-1	-	CASFMGPENEKLFF	TGCGCCAGCTTTATGGGCCCAGAGAATGAAAAACTGTTTTTT
TRBJ1-1	-	TRBV9	TRBD1	CASSPEDRSLLNTEAFF	TGTGCCAGCAGCCCAGAGGACAGGTCCTTACTGAACACTGAAGCTTTCTTT
TRBJ1-2	-	TRBV11-3	TRBD1	CASSLGQGGYYGYTF	TGTGCCAGCAGCTTGGGACAGGGCGGTTACTATGGCTACACCTTC
TRBJ2-7	-	TRBV18	TRBD2	CASSPGLAGGLSGYEQYF	TGTGCCAGCTCCCCCGGACTAGCGGGAGGACTTTCGGGCTACGAGCAGTACTTC
TRBJ1-1	-	TRBV3-1/TRBV3-2	-	CASSQDGGPLGNTEAFF	TGTGCCAGCAGCCAAGATGGCGGACCCCTGGGGAACACTGAAGCTTTCTTT
TRBJ1-2	-	TRBV29-1	-	CSVRADVANYGYTF	TGCAGCGTTCGGGCGGACGTAGCTAACTATGGCTACACCTTC
TRBJ1-2	-	TRBV2	-	CASSEDGRLYGYTF	TGTGCCAGCAGTGAGGACGGCAGGCTCTATGGCTACACCTTC
TRBJ1-1	-	TRBV2	-	CASSVTGNTEAFF	TGTGCCAGCAGTGTTACAGGGAACACTGAAGCTTTCTTT
TRBJ2-5	-	TRBV4-2	TRBD1	CASSLGQGTQTQYF	TGTGCCAGCAGCCTGGGACAGGGAACGCAGACCCAGTACTTC
TRBJ1-1	-	TRBV11-2	TRBD1	CASSSPRTGDTEAFF	TGTGCCAGCAGCTCGCCCCGGACAGGGGACACTGAAGCTTTCTTT
TRBJ2-1	-	TRBV7-9	-	CASSQPEGGGEQFF	TGTGCCAGCAGCCAACCTGAAGGGGGGGGTGAGCAGTTCTTC
TRBJ1-5	-	TRBV4-1	-	CASSQSLSGQFNQPQHF	TGCGCCAGCAGCCAATCCTTAAGTGGGCAGTTCAATCAGCCCCAGCATTTT
TRBJ1-4	once	TRBV7-9	-	CASSHLRTNEKLFF	TGTGCCAGCAGTCATTTACGGACTAATGAAAAACTGTTTTTT
TRBJ2-1	-	TRBV9	-	CASSVVGGSSYNEQFF	TGTGCCAGCAGCGTAGTAGGCGGCAGCTCCTACAATGAGCAGTTCTTC
TRBJ2-7	-	TRBV5-1	-	CASSLGGPYEQYF	TGCGCCAGCAGCTTGGGGGGCCCCTACGAGCAGTACTTC
TRBJ2-1	-	TRBV3-1/TRBV3-2	TRBD1	CASYTGQGWNEQFF	TGTGCCAGCTACACGGGACAGGGGTGGAATGAGCAGTTCTTC
TRBJ2-2	few	TRBV11-2	TRBD2	CASSPIAGDGGELFF	TGTGCCAGCAGCCCCATAGCGGGAGATGGGGGGGAGCTGTTTTTT
TRBJ2-1	-	TRBV7-6	-	CASSSYRQYNEQFF	TGTGCCAGCAGCTCCTATCGACAGTACAATGAGCAGTTCTTC
TRBJ1-1	-	TRBV25-1	TRBD1	CASSEAGTVNTEAFF	TGTGCCAGCAGTGAAGCGGGGACAGTAAACACTGAAGCTTTCTTT
TRBJ1-1	-	TRBV7-9	-	CASSLQGGTEAFF	TGTGCCAGCAGCTTACAGGGAGGGACTGAAGCTTTCTTT
TRBJ1-2	once	TRBV6-6	-	CASLQGNRGYTF	TGTGCCAGCCTTCAGGGGAATCGCGGCTACACCTTC
TRBJ2-7	few	TRBV10-3	-	CAISDADTYEQYF	TGTGCCATCAGTGATGCTGATACCTACGAGCAGTACTTC
TRBJ2-7	-	TRBV12-5	-	CASGWDGNYEQYF	TGTGCTAGTGGTTGGGACGGGAACTACGAGCAGTACTTC
TRBJ1-2	-	TRBV19	-	CASRPSLGKQNYGYTF	TGTGCCAGTAGACCTAGCCTGGGAAAGCAGAACTATGGCTACACCTTC
TRBJ1-1	-	TRBV18	TRBD1	CASSPKGANTEAFF	TGTGCCAGCTCACCAAAGGGGGCTAACACTGAAGCTTTCTTT
TRBJ2-7	-	TRBV5-6	TRBD1	CASSFFRDRSARYYEQYF	TGTGCCAGCAGCTTTTTCCGGGACAGGAGTGCCCGATACTACGAGCAGTACTTC
TRBJ2-7	once	TRBV7-2	-	CASRITGNLWEQYF	TGTGCCAGCAGGATAACAGGGAACCTTTGGGAGCAGTACTTC
TRBJ1-5	-	TRBV19	-	CASSISYSNQPQHF	TGTGCCAGTAGTATTTCATATAGCAATCAGCCCCAGCATTTT
TRBJ2-4	-	TRBV19	TRBD1	CATQTGGDIQYF	TGTGCCACCCAAACAGGGGGTGACATTCAGTACTTC
TRBJ2-1	-	TRBV5-1	TRBD2	CASSIQAGISTDEQFF	TGCGCCAGCAGCATCCAAGCGGGGATATCGACGGATGAGCAGTTCTTC
TRBJ2-7	-	TRBV3-1/TRBV3-2	TRBD1	CASRDRGGHEQYF	TGTGCCAGCAGAGACAGGGGAGGCCACGAGCAGTACTTC
TRBJ1-3	-	TRBV11-3	-	CASSPGNSGNTIYF	TGTGCCAGCAGTCCGGGGAACTCTGGAAACACCATATATTTT
TRBJ1-1	-	TRBV29-1	-	CSVEDGSGRNTEAFF	TGCAGCGTTGAAGATGGGTCCGGGAGGAACACTGAAGCTTTCTTT
TRBJ1-5	few	TRBV19	TRBD1	CASYQTGGPNQPQHF	TGTGCCAGTTATCAGACAGGGGGTCCCAATCAGCCCCAGCATTTT
TRBJ1-4	-	TRBV7-2	-	CASSLAKSGGEKKLFF	TGTGCCAGCAGCTTAGCGAAATCGGGGGGCGAGAAAAAACTGTTTTTT
TRBJ2-3	-	TRBV5-6	TRBD1	CASRGQGPSTDTQYF	TGTGCCAGCAGGGGACAGGGACCTAGCACAGATACGCAGTATTTT
TRBJ1-1	-	TRBV5-1	TRBD1	CASSWTGERGTEAFF	TGCGCCAGCAGCTGGACAGGGGAAAGAGGCACTGAAGCTTTCTTT
TRBJ2-5	-	TRBV6-6	TRBD1	CASSGTGVGETQYF	TGTGCCAGCAGTGGCACAGGGGTAGGAGAGACCCAGTACTTC
TRBJ2-7	-	TRBV7-2	TRBD2	CASSLSLAGRGEQYF	TGTGCCAGCAGCTTGAGTCTAGCGGGGAGGGGGGAGCAGTACTTC
TRBJ2-1	-	TRBV7-2	TRBD1	CASNLGQGRNEQFF	TGTGCCAGCAACCTCGGACAGGGGAGGAATGAGCAGTTCTTC
TRBJ1-1	-	TRBV5-1	-	CASSLVVSGRSEAFF	TGCGCCAGCAGCTTGGTTGTCTCGGGGAGGTCTGAAGCTTTCTTT
TRBJ1-1	-	TRBV10-1	-	CASSESAGSNTEAFF	TGCGCCAGCAGTGAGTCGGCAGGTTCGAACACTGAAGCTTTCTTT
TRBJ1-4	-	TRBV10-3	-	CAISDGGSTTNEKLFF	TGTGCCATCAGTGATGGGGGGTCAACAACTAATGAAAAACTGTTTTTT
TRBJ1-2	-	TRBV3-1/TRBV3-2	TRBD1	CASSQGTGYGYTF	TGTGCCAGCAGCCAGGGGACAGGGTACGGCTACACCTTC
TRBJ2-2	-	TRBV7-2	-	CASSGRSGDTGELFF	TGTGCCAGCAGCGGACGATCCGGGGACACCGGGGAGCTGTTTTTT